This T cell receptor (beta chain) was observed in a study of blood T cell repertoires in COVID-19. The CDR3 loop spans 14 amino acids. Trimming took 6 bases from V and 0 from J, leaving 8 bases between them. The V gene's germline CDR1 is WSHSY and CDR2 SAAADI. Clones were sequenced by immunoSEQ multiplex PCR, and TCRdb holds only the in-frame ones, with some missing. Of about 230,000 clones in the sample, roughly nine tenths are singletons; the top ten hold roughly 4%. The chain couples TRBV10-2 to TRBJ1-4; D is ambiguous. The receptor's source is a woman aged 25 to 39 with acute COVID-19. The sequenced sample was PBMCs or T cells enriched from blood (not recorded which). CDR3 sequence reads: CASRSRATNEKLFF. Written as DNA, the CDR3 is TGCGCCAGCAGATCAAGAGCAACTAATGAAAAACTGTTTTTT.